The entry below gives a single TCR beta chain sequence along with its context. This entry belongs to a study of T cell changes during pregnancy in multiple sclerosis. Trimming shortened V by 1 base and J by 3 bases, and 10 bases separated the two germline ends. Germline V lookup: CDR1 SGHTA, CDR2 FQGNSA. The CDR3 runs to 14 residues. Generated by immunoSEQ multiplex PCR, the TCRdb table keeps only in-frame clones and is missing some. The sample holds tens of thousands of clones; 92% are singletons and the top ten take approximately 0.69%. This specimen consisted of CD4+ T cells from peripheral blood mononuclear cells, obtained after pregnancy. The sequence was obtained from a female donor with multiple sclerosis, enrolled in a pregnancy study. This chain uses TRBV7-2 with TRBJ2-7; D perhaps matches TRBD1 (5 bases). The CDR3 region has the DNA TGTGCCAGCAGCTTAGGTTCAGGGTACTACGAGCAGTACTTC. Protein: CASSLGSGYYEQYF.